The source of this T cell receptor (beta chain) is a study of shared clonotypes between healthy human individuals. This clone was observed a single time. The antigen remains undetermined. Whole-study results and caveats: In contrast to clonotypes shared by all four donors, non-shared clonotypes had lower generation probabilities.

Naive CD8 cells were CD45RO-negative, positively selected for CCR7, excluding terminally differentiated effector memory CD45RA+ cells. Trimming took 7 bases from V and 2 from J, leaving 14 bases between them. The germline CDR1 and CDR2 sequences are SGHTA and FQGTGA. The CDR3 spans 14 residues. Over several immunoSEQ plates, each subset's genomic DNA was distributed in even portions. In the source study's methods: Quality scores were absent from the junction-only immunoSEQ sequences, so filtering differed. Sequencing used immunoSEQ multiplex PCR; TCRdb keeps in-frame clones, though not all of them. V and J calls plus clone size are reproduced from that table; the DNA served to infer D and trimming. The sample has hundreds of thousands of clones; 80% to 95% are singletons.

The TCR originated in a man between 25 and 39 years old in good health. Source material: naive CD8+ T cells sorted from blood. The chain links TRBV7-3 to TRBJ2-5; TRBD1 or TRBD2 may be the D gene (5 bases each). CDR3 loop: CASKPWGLQETQYF. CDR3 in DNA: TGTGCCAGCAAGCCGTGGGGGTTGCAAGAGACCCAGTACTTC.